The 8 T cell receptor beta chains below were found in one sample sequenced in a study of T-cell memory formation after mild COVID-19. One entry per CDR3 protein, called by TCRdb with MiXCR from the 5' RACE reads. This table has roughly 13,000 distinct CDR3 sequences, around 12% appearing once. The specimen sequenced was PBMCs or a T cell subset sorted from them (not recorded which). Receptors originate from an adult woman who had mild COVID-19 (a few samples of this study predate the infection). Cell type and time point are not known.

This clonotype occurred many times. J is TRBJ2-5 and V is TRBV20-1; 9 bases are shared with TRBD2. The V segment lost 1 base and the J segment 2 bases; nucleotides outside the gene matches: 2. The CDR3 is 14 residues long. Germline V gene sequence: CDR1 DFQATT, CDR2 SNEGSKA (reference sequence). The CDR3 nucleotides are TGCAGTGCTAGAGGGCTAGCGGGGCAAGAGACCCAGTACTTC. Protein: CSARGLAGQETQYF.

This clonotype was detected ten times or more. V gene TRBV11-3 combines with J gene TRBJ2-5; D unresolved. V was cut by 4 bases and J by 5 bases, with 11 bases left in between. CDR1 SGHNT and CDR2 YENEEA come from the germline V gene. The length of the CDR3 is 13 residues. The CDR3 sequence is CASSSNQRETQYF. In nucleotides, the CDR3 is TGTGCCAGCAGCTCCAACCAAAGGGAGACCCAGTACTTC. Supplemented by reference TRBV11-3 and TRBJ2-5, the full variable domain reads EAGVVQSPRYKIIEKKQPVAFWCNPISGHNTLYWYLQNLGQGPELLIRYENEEAVDDSQLPKDRFSAERLKGVDSTLKIQPAELGDSAVYLCASSSNQRETQYFGPGTRLLVL.

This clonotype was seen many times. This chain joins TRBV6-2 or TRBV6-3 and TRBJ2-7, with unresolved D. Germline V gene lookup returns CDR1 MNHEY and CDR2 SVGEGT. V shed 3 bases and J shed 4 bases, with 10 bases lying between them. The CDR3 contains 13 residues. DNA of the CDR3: TGTGCCAGCAGTTATGCGGTGAAATACGAGCAGTACTTC. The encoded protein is CASSYAVKYEQYF.

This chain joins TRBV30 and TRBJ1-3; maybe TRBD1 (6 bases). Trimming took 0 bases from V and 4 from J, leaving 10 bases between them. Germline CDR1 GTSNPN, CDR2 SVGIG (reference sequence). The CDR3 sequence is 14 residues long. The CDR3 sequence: CAWSVGGLGNTIYF. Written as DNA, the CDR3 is TGTGCCTGGAGTGTAGGGGGGCTCGGAAACACCATATATTTT. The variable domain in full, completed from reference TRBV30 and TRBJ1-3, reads SQTIHQWPATLVQPVGSPLSLECTVEGTSNPNLYWYRQAAGRGLQLLFYSVGIGQISSEVPQNLSASRPQDRQFILSSKKLLLSDSGFYLCAWSVGGLGNTIYFGEGSWLTVV.

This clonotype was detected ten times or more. The CDR3 region is CASSVEAGVPGSTDTQYF. For the CDR3, the DNA is TGTGCCAGCAGCGTAGAGGCAGGGGTCCCCGGTAGCACAGATACGCAGTATTTT. The V gene is TRBV9, the J gene TRBJ2-3; maybe TRBD1 (6 bases). The CDR3 covers 18 residues. Germline V gene data show CDR1 as SGDLS and CDR2 as YYNGEE. With 0 bases removed from V and 0 bases from J, the gap between germline ends came to 17 bases.

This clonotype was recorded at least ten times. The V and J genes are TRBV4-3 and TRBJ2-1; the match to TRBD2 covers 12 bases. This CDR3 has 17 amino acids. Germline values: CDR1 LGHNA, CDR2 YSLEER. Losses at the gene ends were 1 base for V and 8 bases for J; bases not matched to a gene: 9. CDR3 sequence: CASSQVAGTSGSDEQFF. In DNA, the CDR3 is TGCGCCAGCAGCCAAGTTGCTGGGACTAGCGGGTCGGATGAGCAGTTCTTC.

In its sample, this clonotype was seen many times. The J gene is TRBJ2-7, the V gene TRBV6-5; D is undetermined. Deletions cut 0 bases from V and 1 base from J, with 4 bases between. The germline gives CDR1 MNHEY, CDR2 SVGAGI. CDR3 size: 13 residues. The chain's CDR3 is CASSYSQSYEQYF. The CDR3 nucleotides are TGTGCCAGCAGTTACTCCCAATCCTACGAGCAGTACTTC.

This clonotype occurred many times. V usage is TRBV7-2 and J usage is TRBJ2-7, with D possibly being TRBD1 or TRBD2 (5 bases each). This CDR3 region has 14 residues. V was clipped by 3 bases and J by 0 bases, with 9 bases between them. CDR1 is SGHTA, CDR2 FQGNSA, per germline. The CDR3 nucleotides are TGTGCCAGCAGCTTCCCAGGGACCTCCTACGAGCAGTACTTC. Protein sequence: CASSFPGTSYEQYF.